These 8 T cell receptor beta chains were sequenced from one sample in a study of blood T cell repertoires in COVID-19. Measured with immunoSEQ multiplex PCR; TCRdb has only the in-frame clones, and not every one. In the table there are 250,000 to 350,000 clones, roughly 90% of which are singletons. The sequenced sample was peripheral blood. These TCRs come from a woman aged 45-59 years who had recovered from COVID-19.

This sequence joins TRBV11-1 and TRBJ1-2; possibly TRBD1 for D (6 bases). Per the germline V gene, CDR1 is SGHAT and CDR2 is FQDESV (reference sequence). CDR3 length: 13 amino acids. Trimming removed 10 bases from V and 5 bases from J, with 17 bases in between. In DNA, the CDR3 is TGTGCCATCCAACAGGCCGGGACATATGGCTACACCTTC. As protein: CAIQQAGTYGYTF. Drawing the rest from reference TRBV11-1 and TRBJ1-2, the complete variable domain is EAEVAQSPRYKITEKSQAVAFWCDPISGHATLYWYRQILGQGPELLVQFQDESVVDDSQLPKDRFSAERLKGVDSTLKIQPAELGDSAMYLCAIQQAGTYGYTFGSGTRLTVV.

This clone occurred once. The chain combines TRBV19 with TRBJ2-2, with a weak D call TRBD2 (5 bases). There are 14 residues in the CDR3. Germline-derived CDR1 and CDR2 are LNHDA and SQIVND (reference sequence). V lost 4 bases to trimming and J lost 1 base, with 7 bases between them. The CDR3 spells CASSSRGNTGELFF. The CDR3 region has the DNA TGTGCCAGTAGTAGCCGGGGGAACACCGGGGAGCTGTTTTTT. Full variable domain (missing parts from reference TRBV19 and TRBJ2-2): DGGITQSPKYLFRKEGQNVTLSCEQNLNHDAMYWYRQDPGQGLRLIYYSQIVNDFQKGDIAEGYSVSREKKESFPLTVTSAQKNPTAFYLCASSSRGNTGELFFGEGSRLTVL.

The rearrangement links TRBV7-2 to TRBJ1-1, with D unresolved. There are 13 residues in the CDR3. The germline gives CDR1 SGHTA, CDR2 FQGNSA. V was pared by 7 bases and J by 5 bases, with 14 bases between. CDR3 coding DNA: TGTGCCAGCATCCCGGGGAGGTTGACTGAAGCTTTCTTT. It specifies CASIPGRLTEAFF.

The chain has TRBV19 and TRBJ2-7; 11 nucleotides match TRBD2. This CDR3 region has 12 residues. Trimming removed 10 bases from V and 6 bases from J; junction bases left unmatched: 5. Looked up from germline, CDR1 is LNHDA and CDR2 is SQIVND (reference sequence). In DNA, the CDR3 is TGTGCCACCGGGACTAGCGGTTTCGAGCAGTACTTC. Amino acids: CATGTSGFEQYF. Looking up the rest from reference TRBV19 and TRBJ2-7 gives the full variable domain: DGGITQSPKYLFRKEGQNVTLSCEQNLNHDAMYWYRQDPGQGLRLIYYSQIVNDFQKGDIAEGYSVSREKKESFPLTVTSAQKNPTAFYLCATGTSGFEQYFGPGTRLTVT.

This rearrangement joins TRBV18 to TRBJ2-7; 12 positions match TRBD1. V lost 6 bases and J lost 13; bases outside the gene matches: 16. Germline CDR1 KGHSH, CDR2 LQKENI. This CDR3 has 15 residues. CDR3 bases: TGTGCCAGCTCGGTTCAACCGGGACAGGGGGCCGAAGAATACTTC. Its translation is CASSVQPGQGAEEYF. Based on the CDR3 plus reference TRBV18 and TRBJ2-7, the full variable domain is NAGVMQNPRHLVRRRGQEARLRCSPMKGHSHVYWYRQLPEEGLKFMVYLQKENIIDESGMPKERFSAEFPKEGPSILRIQQVVRGDSAAYFCASSVQPGQGAEEYFGPGTRLTVT.

The chain is built from TRBV7-8 and TRBJ1-4; 8 positions agree with TRBD1. V lost 2 bases to trimming and J lost 5 bases; unmatched junction nucleotides: 7. In germline, CDR1 is SGHVS, CDR2 FQNEAQ. This CDR3 contains 16 residues. CDR3 nucleotides: TGTGCCAGCAGCTTAAGCCGGACAGGGAGGAATGAAAAACTGTTTTTT. Encoded protein: CASSLSRTGRNEKLFF.

This sequence joins TRBV28 and TRBJ1-2, with a weak D call TRBD1 (5 bases). This CDR3 contains 14 residues. The V end lost 2 bases, the J end lost 3 bases, and 10 bases lay between the germline ends. The germline V gene has CDR1 MDHEN and CDR2 SYDVKM. In nucleotides, the CDR3 is TGTGCCAGCAGTTTACATGGACAAGACTATGGCTACACCTTC. Protein sequence: CASSLHGQDYGYTF.

The chain has TRBV28 and TRBJ2-7; TRBD1 agrees at 7 bases. CDR3 length equals 13 residues. V was pared by 5 bases and J by 5 bases, with 6 bases of the junction left unmatched. Looked up from germline, CDR1 is MDHEN and CDR2 is SYDVKM. The CDR3 DNA reads as TGTGCCAGCAGTCGACAGGGTCCCGACGAGCAGTACTTC. Translation: CASSRQGPDEQYF. The complete variable domain, with remaining parts taken from reference TRBV28 and TRBJ2-7, reads DVKVTQSSRYLVKRTGEKVFLECVQDMDHENMFWYRQDPGLGLRLIYFSYDVKMKEKGDIPEGYSVSREKKERFSLILESASTNQTSMYLCASSRQGPDEQYFGPGTRLTVT.